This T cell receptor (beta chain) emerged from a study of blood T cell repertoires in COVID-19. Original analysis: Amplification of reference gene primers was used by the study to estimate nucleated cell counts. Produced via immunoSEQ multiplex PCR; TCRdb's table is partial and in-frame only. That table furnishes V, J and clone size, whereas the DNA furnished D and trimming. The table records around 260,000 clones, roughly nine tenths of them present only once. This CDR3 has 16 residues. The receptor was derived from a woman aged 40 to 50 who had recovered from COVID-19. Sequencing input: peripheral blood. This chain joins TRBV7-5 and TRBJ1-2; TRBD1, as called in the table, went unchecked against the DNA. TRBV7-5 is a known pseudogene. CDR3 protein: CARSLVSTGANYGYTF. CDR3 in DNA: TGTGCCAGAAGCTTAGTAAGCACAGGGGCCAACTATGGCTACACCTTC.